Listed below are T cell receptor beta chains from one sample, sequenced in a study of T-cell reconstitution after alpha-beta-depleted transplantation in children. TCRdb re-called the PCR reads through MiXCR, storing one row per CDR3 protein. The sample carries a few hundred thousand distinct CDR3 sequences, 10% to 13% recorded once. Sequenced here: PBMCs from the stem cell graft donor, sampled from the stem cell graft. Every receptor here comes from a human donor who donated a stem cell graft to a child with acute lymphoblastic leukemia. The CDR3 runs from the conserved cysteine through the conserved F or W. A D gene is named only where the DNA matches it firmly. Some rows mark clone size as missing; the rest say once, few, many or name a class of expanded clone.

clone_size j_call v_call cdr3_length d_call cdr3_nt cdr3_aa
many TRBJ2-3 TRBV7-3 17 TRBD1 TGTGCCAGCAGCCCCATGCGCAAAACAGGGGGCGCAGATACGCAGTATTTT CASSPMRKTGGADTQYF
few TRBJ2-5 TRBV6-2/TRBV6-3 14 - TGTGCCAGCAGTTCCCGGGACATAATAGAGACCCAGTACTTC CASSSRDIIETQYF
- TRBJ2-7 TRBV20-1 14 - TGCAGTGCTAGAGATCGGGGTCAGTTTCACGAGCAGTACTTC CSARDRGQFHEQYF
many TRBJ1-3 TRBV5-1 15 - TGCGCCAGCAGCGTCGGACAGAGCTCTGGAAACACCATATATTTT CASSVGQSSGNTIYF
many TRBJ2-2 TRBV11-2 17 TRBD1 TGTGCCAGCAGCTTAGAATTCCGGACAGGTTCATCCGGGGAGCTGTTTTTT CASSLEFRTGSSGELFF
many TRBJ2-1 TRBV7-9 14 - TGTGCCAGCAGCTGGGTCGGGAGAAACAATGAGCAGTTCTTC CASSWVGRNNEQFF
- TRBJ2-1 TRBV6-4 18 TRBD2 TGTGCCAGCAGCCGAGGACTAGCGGGAGGGGAGCCTTACAATGAGCAGTTCTTC CASSRGLAGGEPYNEQFF
few TRBJ2-4 TRBV7-2 15 - TGTGCCAGCAGCTTAGGAGACAGCCTACATAACATTCAGTACTTC CASSLGDSLHNIQYF
- TRBJ2-1 TRBV9 15 TRBD2 TGTGCCAGCAGCCTGATAGCGGGAGGTAACAATGAGCAGTTCTTC CASSLIAGGNNEQFF
- TRBJ2-1 TRBV12-3/TRBV12-4 17 TRBD2 TGTGCCAGCAGTCTAACTAGCGGAGGAGTCCCTCGGAATGAGCAGTTCTTC CASSLTSGGVPRNEQFF
- TRBJ2-5 TRBV7-9 14 - TGTGCCAGCAGCTTAAGTCTGGACCAGGAGACCCAGTACTTC CASSLSLDQETQYF
- TRBJ2-5 TRBV21-1 14 - TGTGCCAGCAGCAAAGTCCCGTCTGAAGAGACCCAGTACTTC CASSKVPSEETQYF
many TRBJ2-1 TRBV5-1 13 - TGCGCCAGCAGCTCCGGGACCCTAAATGAGCAGTTCTTC CASSSGTLNEQFF
few TRBJ1-6 TRBV5-6 14 - TGTGCCAGCAGCCCTGGACAGTTGGTTTCACCCCTCCACTTT CASSPGQLVSPLHF
few TRBJ2-7 TRBV10-3 14 - TGTGCCATCAGTGAGTCGGGCGTTACCTACGAGCAGTACTTC CAISESGVTYEQYF
few TRBJ1-1 TRBV3-1 15 - TGTGCCAGCAGCGAAGACGTAAACTTGAACACTGAAGCTTTCTTT CASSEDVNLNTEAFF